The 21 T cell receptor beta chains below come from one sample, sequenced in a study of human T cells and chemical hapten exposure. TCRdb itself ran the RACE reads through MiXCR, one entry per CDR3 protein. The table has around 360,000 distinct CDR3 sequences, nearly 6.5% seen once. Time point given: patch test 2, 6 weeks after DPC sensitization. Treatment indicated: therapeutic diphenylcyclopropenone sensitization with weekly scalp DPC. The specimen comprised whole blood, sampled in connection with sensitization to the hapten diphenylcyclopropenone (DPC). The origin of the receptors is a woman in her late teens or twenties with alopecia areata. Some clones in this sample may be carry-over from other donors' samples.

The chain has TRBV4-1 and TRBJ1-2; D remains unclear. Germline loops: CDR1 MGHRA, CDR2 YSYEKL. Deletions cut 1 base from V and 3 bases from J, with 9 bases between. This CDR3 comprises 14 residues. The CDR3 DNA follows: TGCGCCAGCAGCCAAGTGGAAGAGCACTATGGCTACACCTTC. Its protein product is CASSQVEEHYGYTF.

In this sample, this clonotype turned up many times. The rearrangement joins TRBV10-3 to TRBJ1-1, with D tentatively TRBD1 (5 bases). This CDR3 region has 12 residues. Germline V lookup: CDR1 ENHRY, CDR2 SYGVKD. The V end was cut by 6 bases, the J end by 5 bases, with 10 bases between. CDR3 sequence reads: CAISPGVTEAFF. The CDR3 nucleotides are TGTGCCATCAGCCCGGGGGTGACTGAAGCTTTCTTT.

This chain connects TRBV3-1 to TRBJ2-1; 13 bases agree with TRBD2. CDR1 LGHDT and CDR2 YNNKEL come from the germline V gene (reference sequence). V lost 0 bases, J lost 0 bases, and 5 bases stayed unmatched. The CDR3 covers 19 residues. Here the CDR3 reads CASSQEGLAGAASYNEQFF. The CDR3 nucleotides read TGTGCCAGCAGCCAAGAAGGACTAGCGGGGGCCGCCTCCTACAATGAGCAGTTCTTC.

This clonotype showed up many times. V gene TRBV28 combines with J gene TRBJ1-6, with 8 bases identical to TRBD1. The CDR3 length is 15 residues. Per germline, CDR1 MDHEN and CDR2 SYDVKM. Losses at the gene ends were 4 bases for V and 6 bases for J; bases not matched to a gene: 5. The CDR3 DNA reads TGTGCCAGCAGTTCAGGGGGCCTGAGTAATTCACCCCTCCACTTT. Its translation: CASSSGGLSNSPLHF.

The table lists this clonotype with a few counts. The rearrangement uses TRBV6-5 and TRBJ1-2; 8 nucleotides match TRBD1. CDR3 length: 16 residues. Trimming at V came to 0 bases and at J to 8 bases, leaving 11 bases not matched to a gene. CDR1 is MNHEY and CDR2 is SVGAGI in the germline V gene. The CDR3: CASSYSGRTGTRGYTF. The CDR3 bases are TGTGCCAGCAGTTACTCAGGCCGGACAGGGACGAGGGGCTACACCTTC.

The table lists this clonotype with a few counts. This chain joins TRBV25-1 and TRBJ2-2; the D is unclear. V lost 7 bases to trimming and J lost 2 bases, with 8 bases between them. CDR1 MGHDK and CDR2 SYGVNS come from the germline V gene. The CDR3 is made up of 13 amino acids. CDR3: CASTTLNTGELFF. CDR3 DNA: TGTGCCAGCACTACCCTAAACACCGGGGAGCTGTTTTTT.

A note on this clonotype: This may be a read error, as it is one base from a much larger clone. The V call is TRBV11-2, the J call TRBJ1-1; a weak D match, TRBD1 (5 bases). The CDR3 extends over 14 amino acids. The germline CDR1 and CDR2 sequences are SGHAT and FQNNGV. The V gene lost 3 bases and the J gene lost 0 bases, with 8 bases spanning the gap. DNA for the CDR3: TGTGCCAGCAGCTTCAGGGCCATGAACACTGAAGCTTTCTTT. The encoded protein is CASSFRAMNTEAFF. Full variable domain (rest looked up from reference TRBV11-2 and TRBJ1-1): EAGVAQSPRYKIIEKRQSVAFWCNPISGHATLYWYQQILGQGPKLLIQFQNNGVVDDSQLPKDRFSAERLKGVDSTLKIQPAKLEDSAVYLCASSFRAMNTEAFFGQGTRLTVV.

V and J are TRBV7-9 and TRBJ1-1; D perhaps matches TRBD1 (6 bases). This CDR3 contains 15 residues. Trimming shortened V by 5 bases and J by 0 bases, and 13 bases separated the two germline ends. Per the germline V gene, CDR1 is SEHNR and CDR2 is FQNEAQ (reference sequence). The CDR3 spells CASSTGTRVNTEAFF. CDR3 nucleotides: TGTGCCAGCAGCACCGGGACACGGGTGAACACTGAAGCTTTCTTT.

The genes are TRBV7-2 and TRBJ2-7; no clear D. The CDR3 sequence is 14 residues long. V was cut by 3 bases and J by 2 bases, with 11 bases left in between. CDR1 and CDR2 (germline): SGHTA, FQGNSA. CDR3 coding DNA: TGTGCCAGCAGCTTGGGCGACGGAGCCTACGAGCAGTACTTC. Translated, it gives CASSLGDGAYEQYF.

Many counts were recorded for this clonotype. This chain links TRBV27 with TRBJ1-1; D not certain. CDR1 and CDR2 from the germline V gene are MNHEY and SMNVEV (reference sequence). The V end lost 6 bases, the J end lost 0 bases, and 23 bases lay between the germline ends. The CDR3 covers 18 residues. The CDR3 is CASRIPRSKWAMNTEAFF. The CDR3 bases are TGTGCCAGCAGAATACCGAGAAGTAAATGGGCCATGAACACTGAAGCTTTCTTT.

The chain combines TRBV7-9 with TRBJ2-1; no reliable D call. The ends were cut back, 3 bases at V and 10 bases at J, with 13 bases in the middle. There are 13 residues in the CDR3. In germline, CDR1 is SEHNR, CDR2 FQNEAQ (reference sequence). CDR3 nucleotides: TGTGCCAGCAGCTTCCAGCGATTTGGGGAGCAGTTCTTC. Translated: CASSFQRFGEQFF.

The chain couples TRBV6-2 or TRBV6-3 to TRBJ2-2; the D gene is possibly TRBD2 (6 bases). Trimming removed 3 bases from V and 3 bases from J, with 17 bases in between. CDR3 size: 17 residues. Germline assignment: CDR1 MNHEY and CDR2 SVGEGT. This CDR3 reads CASSYRFGRGDTGELFF. In DNA, the CDR3 is TGTGCCAGCAGTTATCGATTTGGGCGGGGAGACACCGGGGAGCTGTTTTTT.

This clonotype showed up many times. This CDR3 is CATPSQGGPNQPQHF. The CDR3 coding sequence is TGCGCCACTCCATCCCAGGGGGGACCCAATCAGCCCCAGCATTTT. The chain links TRBV10-1 to TRBJ1-5, with TRBD1 matching over 7 bases. From germline, CDR1 is WNHNN and CDR2 SYGVQD (reference sequence). The V gene end was trimmed by 10 bases and the J gene end by 3 bases; junction bases not matched to a gene: 12. The CDR3 loop spans 15 amino acids.

V usage is TRBV6-6 and J usage is TRBJ2-3, with TRBD1 matching 9 bases. Germline V gene data show CDR1 as MNHNY and CDR2 as SVGAGI (reference sequence). This CDR3 contains 15 residues. The V segment lost 2 bases and the J segment 4 bases; nucleotides outside the gene matches: 4. For the CDR3, the DNA is TGTGCCAGCAGTTACGGGACAGGGTCCCCAGATACGCAGTATTTT. It specifies CASSYGTGSPDTQYF.

This clonotype has at least ten counts. The V gene is TRBV3-1, the J gene TRBJ1-1; D is unresolved. CDR3 length: 14 amino acids. Germline lookup yields CDR1 LGHDT and CDR2 YNNKEL (reference sequence). The ends were cut back, 5 bases at V and 1 base at J, with 11 bases in the middle. The CDR3 is CASSSQIGNTEAFF. The CDR3 region has the DNA TGTGCCAGCAGCTCCCAGATCGGGAACACTGAAGCTTTCTTT.

As regards this clonotype: A read error is possible here, since a much larger clone lies one base away. The chain carries TRBV7-6 and TRBJ1-1; D is possibly TRBD1 (6 bases). The CDR3 has 14 amino acids. Germline CDR1 SGHVS, CDR2 FNYEAQ. In nucleotides, the CDR3 is TGTGCCAGCAGCCACAGGGTTAAGGGCACTGAAGCTTTATTT. Translation: CASSHRVKGTEALF.

This clonotype was seen ten or more times. The chain recombines TRBV18 with TRBJ1-3; D is undetermined. CDR3 length equals 16 residues. Germline CDR1 reads KGHSH; CDR2 reads LQKENI. V dropped 2 bases and J dropped 0 bases, with 11 bases sitting between them. CDR3 DNA sequence: TGTGCCAGCTCACCAAACGACGGTTACTCTGGAAACACCATATATTTT. This codes for CASSPNDGYSGNTIYF.

This clonotype was found many times. This chain links TRBV6-5 with TRBJ1-5; no clear D gene. V dropped 5 bases and J dropped 6 bases, with 17 bases sitting between them. The CDR3 length is 15 residues. The germline V gene has CDR1 MNHEY and CDR2 SVGAGI. The CDR3 sequence: CASSPTPEAVQPQHF. CDR3 bases: TGTGCCAGCAGTCCCACACCGGAGGCGGTTCAGCCCCAGCATTTT.

The chain uses TRBV12-3 or TRBV12-4 and TRBJ2-3, with D tentatively TRBD1 or TRBD2 (7 bases each). Trimming pared 3 bases from V and 0 bases from J, leaving 28 bases between. This CDR3 spans 21 amino acids. CDR3: CASSLRTGLGIREGSTDTQYF. CDR3 in DNA: TGTGCCAGCAGTTTGAGGACAGGTTTAGGGATTAGGGAGGGTAGCACAGATACGCAGTATTTT.

This clonotype has a handful of counts. The chain recombines TRBV28 with TRBJ2-2; 7 positions agree with TRBD2. The CDR3 consists of 14 residues. Germline V gene sequence: CDR1 MDHEN, CDR2 SYDVKM. J lost 2 bases, V lost 5 bases, and 2 bases had no gene match. This chain's CDR3 is CASSAGLNTGELFF. CDR3 in DNA: TGTGCCAGCAGTGCGGGACTAAACACCGGGGAGCTGTTTTTT.

This clonotype turned up a few times. In DNA form, the CDR3 reads TGTGCCACCAGTGATTGGGGGGGCGGGCTCAATGAGCAGTTCTTC. Amino acids: CATSDWGGGLNEQFF. The V and J genes are TRBV24-1 and TRBJ2-1, with D possibly being TRBD2 (7 bases). V lost 2 bases and J 6 bases, leaving 13 bases between the germline ends. Germline lookup yields CDR1 KGHDR and CDR2 SFDVKD. The CDR3 consists of 15 residues.